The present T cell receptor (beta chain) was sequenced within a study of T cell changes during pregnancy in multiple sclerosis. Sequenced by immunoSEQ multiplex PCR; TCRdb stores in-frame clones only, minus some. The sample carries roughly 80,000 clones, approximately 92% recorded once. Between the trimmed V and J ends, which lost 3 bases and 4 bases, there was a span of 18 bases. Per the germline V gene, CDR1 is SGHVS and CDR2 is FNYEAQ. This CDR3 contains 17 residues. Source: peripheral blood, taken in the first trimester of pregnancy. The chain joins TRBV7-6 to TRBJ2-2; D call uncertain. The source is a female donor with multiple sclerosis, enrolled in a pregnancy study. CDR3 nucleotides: TGTGCCAGCAGCTTTCCGACTTCCACCGCCGGCACCGGGGAGCTGTTTTTT. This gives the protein CASSFPTSTAGTGELFF.